Listed here are 32 T cell receptor beta chains from one sample, sequenced in a study of T-cell memory formation after mild COVID-19. Each CDR3 protein is one row after TCRdb ran MiXCR on the 5' RACE reads. The sample contains about 55,000 distinct CDR3 sequences, over 7.5% of which appear only once. Sequences were obtained from PBMCs or a T cell subset sorted from them (not recorded which). Every receptor here comes from a man in his late teens or twenties who had mild COVID-19 (a few samples of this study predate the infection). Cell type and time point are not known.

Only a few counts were recorded for this clonotype. The chain links TRBV10-2 to TRBJ1-2; D remains unclear. Per germline, CDR1 WSHSY and CDR2 SAAADI. This CDR3 contains 13 residues. V dropped 3 bases and J dropped 4 bases, with 9 bases sitting between them. As DNA, the CDR3 is TGCGCCAGCAGTGATATAGTGACCTATGGCTACACCTTC. The encoded protein is CASSDIVTYGYTF.

This clonotype was picked up many times. The gene calls are TRBV12-3 or TRBV12-4 and TRBJ1-1; D call uncertain. The V gene lost 6 bases and the J gene lost 6 bases, with 23 bases spanning the gap. The CDR3 runs to 16 residues. The CDR3 nucleotides read TGTGCCAGCAGCCTGGGGAAATCGGAGTTGGGTTCTGAAGCTTTCTTT. This gives the protein CASSLGKSELGSEAFF.

There are many counts of this clonotype. This rearrangement joins TRBV3-1 to TRBJ2-7; 7 bases map to TRBD2. From germline, CDR1 is LGHDT and CDR2 YNNKEL (reference sequence). V lost 5 bases and J lost 6; bases outside the gene matches: 13. The CDR3 spans 15 residues. Written as DNA, the CDR3 is TGTGCCAGCAGCTACCAGGTCCAGCGGGGAACCGAGCAGTACTTC. Amino acid sequence: CASSYQVQRGTEQYF.

CDR3 DNA: TGCGCCAGCAGCCCCAGGGGGCTAAGTGAACTTCGGCTGCGGGGCACAGATACGCAGTATTTT. Translating gives CASSPRGLSELRLRGTDTQYF. The chain recombines TRBV5-1 with TRBJ2-3; 8 bases are shared with TRBD1. The CDR3 is made up of 21 amino acids. V was clipped by 4 bases and J by 1 base; unmatched bases: 23. Germline V gene data show CDR1 as SGHRS and CDR2 as YFSETQ.

In this sample, this clonotype turned up a few times. V and J are TRBV5-1 and TRBJ2-1; 8 nucleotides line up with TRBD2. The CDR3 is 16 amino acids. CDR1 is SGHRS, CDR2 YFSETQ, per germline. The ends lost 1 base at V and 5 bases at J; junction bases unmatched: 8. CDR3: CASSLISRGENNEQFF. Written as DNA, the CDR3 is TGCGCCAGCAGCTTGATTTCGCGGGGGGAGAACAATGAGCAGTTCTTC.

In this sample, this clonotype turned up a few times. The chain couples TRBV7-2 to TRBJ2-5, with no clear D. V gave up 5 bases and J gave up 3 bases, with 10 bases separating them. The CDR3 sequence is 13 residues long. CDR1 SGHTA and CDR2 FQGNSA come from the germline V gene. In DNA, the CDR3 is TGTGCCAGCAGCATCACAATGGAAGAGACCCAGTACTTC. Protein product: CASSITMEETQYF.

The rearrangement uses TRBV2 and TRBJ1-6; D not resolved. The CDR3 contains 14 residues. Trimming removed 5 bases from V and 6 bases from J, with 11 bases in between. Germline CDR1 is SNHLY and CDR2 is FYNNEI. The DNA for the CDR3 is TGTGCCAGCAGTTATGGCCAGGCTAATTCACCCCTCCACTTT. Its translation: CASSYGQANSPLHF.

The rearrangement joins TRBV12-3 or TRBV12-4 to TRBJ1-2; 7 nucleotides align to TRBD1. The V segment lost 2 bases and the J segment 5 bases; nucleotides outside the gene matches: 14. This CDR3 contains 17 residues. Here the CDR3 reads CASSLLPVRQGGYGYTF. The CDR3, as DNA: TGTGCCAGCAGTTTACTACCCGTCCGACAGGGTGGATATGGCTACACCTTC.

This sequence joins TRBV4-1 and TRBJ2-1; 8 bases align to TRBD1. The CDR3 has 14 residues. Germline CDR1 reads MGHRA; CDR2 reads YSYEKL. Trimming removed 3 bases from V and 7 bases from J; junction bases left unmatched: 5. The CDR3 sequence is CASSQRTGWNEQFF. The CDR3 nucleotides are TGCGCCAGCAGCCAGAGGACAGGGTGGAATGAGCAGTTCTTC.

The chain links TRBV5-6 to TRBJ2-6; TRBD1 matches at 7 bases. Germline V lookup: CDR1 SGHDT, CDR2 YYEEEE. V lost 4 bases and J lost 5; bases outside the gene matches: 6. CDR3 length: 15 amino acids. CDR3 sequence (DNA): TGTGCCAGCAGCCCCGACAGGGCTCGGGCCAACGTCCTGACTTTC. Translation gives CASSPDRARANVLTF.

J is TRBJ2-3 and V is TRBV5-1; TRBD2 aligns across 12 bases. The length of the CDR3 is 17 residues. J was trimmed by 7 bases and V by 4 bases; bases with no gene match: 13. Germline assignment: CDR1 SGHRS and CDR2 YFSETQ. CDR3 DNA: TGCGCCAGCAGCCCGGAGGGGCTAGCGGGGGGGCGCAATACGCAGTATTTT. Residues: CASSPEGLAGGRNTQYF.

This clonotype has ten or more counts. This sequence joins TRBV5-6 and TRBJ2-3, with 11 bases matching TRBD2. V dropped 4 bases and J dropped 2; count of bases not matched to a gene: 6. CDR3 length: 16 amino acids. CDR1 and CDR2 (germline): SGHDT, YYEEEE. The CDR3 loop reads CASSPSGGRDTDTQYF. DNA of the CDR3: TGTGCCAGCAGCCCTAGCGGGGGGCGGGACACAGATACGCAGTATTTT.

This clonotype was counted between two and nine times. V is TRBV7-2 and J is TRBJ1-2, with D perhaps TRBD1 (6 bases). The CDR3 totals 13 residues. The germline V gene encodes CDR1 SGHTA and CDR2 FQGNSA. With 1 base removed from V and 7 bases from J, the gap between germline ends came to 10 bases. In nucleotides, the CDR3 is TGTGCCAGCAGCTTAGAATCGGGGGCTGGCTACACCTTC. It is translated as CASSLESGAGYTF.

The rearrangement uses TRBV7-9 and TRBJ1-1, with D possibly matching TRBD1 (5 bases). CDR1 SEHNR and CDR2 FQNEAQ come from the germline V gene (reference sequence). This CDR3 has 13 amino acids. Trimming took off 1 base at V and 3 bases at J, with 6 bases between the two ends. The CDR3 protein is CASSLGGDTEAFF. The CDR3 DNA is TGTGCCAGCAGCTTAGGAGGGGACACTGAAGCTTTCTTT. The whole variable domain, filled in from reference TRBV7-9 and TRBJ1-1, reads DTGVSQNPRHKITKRGQNVTFRCDPISEHNRLYWYRQTLGQGPEFLTYFQNEAQLEKSRLLSDRFSAERPKGSFSTLEIQRTEQGDSAMYLCASSLGGDTEAFFGQGTRLTVV.

This clonotype was observed at least ten times. The rearrangement joins TRBV27 to TRBJ2-3; D may be TRBD1 or TRBD2 (5 bases each). Germline V lookup: CDR1 MNHEY, CDR2 SMNVEV (reference sequence). The CDR3 runs 14 residues. V lost 0 bases and J 4 bases, leaving 8 bases between the germline ends. The CDR3 coding sequence is TGTGCCAGCAGTTTATCGGGGCGGGCAGATACGCAGTATTTT. This sequence encodes CASSLSGRADTQYF.

This clonotype has only a few counts. V gene TRBV7-2 combines with J gene TRBJ2-7, with TRBD1 as a possible D gene (7 bases). In germline, CDR1 is SGHTA, CDR2 FQGNSA. The CDR3 spans 15 residues. V lost 2 bases and J lost 3, with 14 bases in between. The CDR3 coding sequence is TGTGCCAGCAGCTTATCGGCGGGACAGATCTACGAGCAGTACTTC. Translated: CASSLSAGQIYEQYF. Based on the CDR3 plus reference TRBV7-2 and TRBJ2-7, the full variable domain is GAGVSQSPSNKVTEKGKDVELRCDPISGHTALYWYRQSLGQGLEFLIYFQGNSAPDKSGLPSDRFSAERTGGSVSTLTIQRTQQEDSAVYLCASSLSAGQIYEQYFGPGTRLTVT.

V is TRBV12-3 or TRBV12-4 and J is TRBJ1-1; D is unclear. This CDR3 has 13 residues. Trimming cost V 8 bases and J 6 bases, with 16 bases left between them. CDR3 sequence reads: CASRGGEGAEAFF. DNA of the CDR3: TGTGCCAGCCGGGGAGGTGAAGGTGCTGAAGCTTTCTTT.

Comment on this clonotype: One end of the junction is discordant with germline, which a read error may explain. The chain joins TRBV5-1 to TRBJ1-4, with D maybe TRBD1 (6 bases). Germline loops: CDR1 SGHRS, CDR2 YFSETQ. The CDR3 is 16 residues long. For the CDR3, the DNA is TGCGCCAGCAGCTCGGAGGGGTGGGACAATAATGAAGTGAAGATTTTT. It is translated as CASSSEGWDNNEVKIF. The full variable domain, its missing parts supplied by reference TRBV5-1 and TRBJ1-4, is KAGVTQTPRYLIKTRGQQVTLSCSPISGHRSVSWYQQTPGQGLQFLFEYFSETQRNKGNFPGRFSGRQFSNSRSEMNVSTLELGDSALYLCASSSEGWDNNEVKIFGSGTQLSVL.

In its sample, this clonotype was seen many times. The chain is built from TRBV5-1 and TRBJ1-1, with D possibly matching TRBD1 (5 bases). Trimming took 3 bases from V and 1 from J, leaving 10 bases between them. This CDR3 region has 14 residues. Germline loops: CDR1 SGHRS, CDR2 YFSETQ. The CDR3 spells CASSWGDWNTEAFF. CDR3 sequence (DNA): TGCGCCAGCAGCTGGGGCGACTGGAACACTGAAGCTTTCTTT.

V and J are TRBV6-1 and TRBJ2-5, with D perhaps TRBD1 (6 bases). V was clipped by 7 bases and J by 4 bases, with 19 bases between them. The CDR3 runs to 15 residues. CDR1 and CDR2 (germline): MNHNS, SASEGT. CDR3 sequence (DNA): TGTGCCAGCACCTTTATCAGGGGTTTGGGAGAGACCCAGTACTTC. This gives the protein CASTFIRGLGETQYF.

This clonotype was seen ten or more times. The chain is built from TRBV7-2 and TRBJ2-2; TRBD1 aligns across 8 bases. The J segment lost 4 bases and the V segment lost 5 bases, leaving 6 bases of the junction unmatched. CDR3 length equals 15 residues. In germline, CDR1 is SGHTA, CDR2 FQGNSA. CDR3 region: CASSQTGAGTGELFF. The CDR3 region has the DNA TGTGCCAGCAGCCAGACAGGGGCGGGCACCGGGGAGCTGTTTTTT.

This clonotype came up a few times. The CDR3 reads CASSPAAPSLGYTF. The DNA for the CDR3 is TGTGCCAGCAGCCCGGCAGCTCCGTCTTTGGGCTACACCTTC. The chain recombines TRBV7-2 with TRBJ1-2; D uncertain. The germline V gene encodes CDR1 SGHTA and CDR2 FQGNSA. This CDR3 region has 14 residues. Trimming stripped 5 bases from V and 8 bases from J, with 18 bases between.

This chain uses TRBV9 with TRBJ1-6; the D is unclear. V dropped 1 base and J dropped 6 bases, with 8 bases sitting between them. This CDR3 has 14 amino acids. Per germline, CDR1 SGDLS and CDR2 YYNGEE. Written as DNA, the CDR3 is TGTGCCAGCAGCGTAACCGTGGGTAATTCACCCCTCCACTTT. Encoded protein: CASSVTVGNSPLHF. Complete variable domain (other parts from reference TRBV9 and TRBJ1-6): DSGVTQTPKHLITATGQRVTLRCSPRSGDLSVYWYQQSLDQGLQFLIQYYNGEERAKGNILERFSAQQFPDLHSELNLSSLELGDSALYFCASSVTVGNSPLHFGNGTRLTVT.

This clonotype was detected only a few times. The chain recombines TRBV12-3 or TRBV12-4 with TRBJ2-3; maybe TRBD2 (6 bases). V shed 5 bases and J shed 2 bases, with 11 bases lying between them. This CDR3 comprises 14 residues. The CDR3 here is CASSPREATDTQYF. In DNA form, the CDR3 reads TGTGCCAGCAGTCCGAGGGAGGCCACAGATACGCAGTATTTT.

The rearrangement links TRBV5-1 to TRBJ2-7; TRBD2 aligns across 8 bases. The J segment lost 6 bases and the V segment lost 4 bases, leaving 9 bases of the junction unmatched. The CDR3 extends over 14 amino acids. Per the germline V gene, CDR1 is SGHRS and CDR2 is YFSETQ. The CDR3 spells CASSTPPGTSEQYF. The CDR3 DNA reads TGCGCCAGCAGCACACCCCCCGGGACTAGCGAGCAGTACTTC.

This clonotype was detected many times. J is TRBJ2-3 and V is TRBV12-3 or TRBV12-4; D is possibly TRBD2 (6 bases). Trimming left V 6 bases short and J 3 bases short, with 16 bases between. CDR3 length: 15 residues. This chain's CDR3 is CASSPPRGRTDTQYF. The DNA for the CDR3 is TGTGCCAGCAGCCCCCCGCGGGGACGTACAGATACGCAGTATTTT.

The chain couples TRBV4-2 to TRBJ2-5, with D possibly matching TRBD2 (6 bases). Trimming shortened V by 0 bases and J by 5 bases, and 13 bases separated the two germline ends. The germline gives CDR1 LGHNA, CDR2 YNFKEQ. The CDR3 is made up of 15 amino acids. This CDR3 reads CASSQDPSGDETQYF. The CDR3 DNA sequence: TGTGCCAGCAGCCAAGATCCATCGGGGGACGAGACCCAGTACTTC.

The rearrangement links TRBV7-9 to TRBJ1-5; a weak D match, TRBD1 (6 bases). CDR1 is SEHNR and CDR2 is FQNEAQ in the germline V gene (reference sequence). This CDR3 is built from 16 residues. Between the trimmed V and J ends, which lost 2 bases and 1 base, there was a span of 12 bases. The CDR3 sequence: CASSLLAGESNQPQHF. In DNA form, the CDR3 reads TGTGCCAGCAGCTTATTAGCAGGGGAAAGCAATCAGCCCCAGCATTTT.

This chain uses TRBV9 with TRBJ2-3, with D possibly being TRBD2 (5 bases). Germline lookup yields CDR1 SGDLS and CDR2 YYNGEE. The CDR3 length is 13 residues. V lost 0 bases, J lost 6 bases, and 8 bases lay in between. CDR3 sequence (DNA): TGTGCCAGCAGCGTAGGCCGCGGGGATACGCAGTATTTT. This sequence encodes CASSVGRGDTQYF.

This clonotype has a count of ten or more. V usage is TRBV7-2 and J usage is TRBJ2-3; no reliable D call. Trimming removed 5 bases from V and 4 bases from J, with 16 bases in between. CDR3 length: 15 amino acids. In germline, CDR1 is SGHTA, CDR2 FQGNSA. CDR3 DNA: TGTGCCAGCAGCCCAGCTCTCGTGTATGCAGATACGCAGTATTTT. Translating gives CASSPALVYADTQYF.

The chain carries TRBV24-1 and TRBJ2-5; D not resolved. V was clipped by 3 bases and J by 2 bases, with 6 bases between them. Germline lookup yields CDR1 KGHDR and CDR2 SFDVKD. This CDR3 is built from 13 residues. CDR3 protein: CATSDGRQETQYF. As DNA, the CDR3 is TGTGCCACCAGTGATGGCAGACAAGAGACCCAGTACTTC.

The chain carries TRBV12-3 or TRBV12-4 and TRBJ2-3; a weak D match, TRBD2 (5 bases). Trimming removed 0 bases at V and 12 bases at J, with 16 bases between. The CDR3 contains 14 residues. The CDR3 spells CASSLAVGGQLQYF. Here the CDR3 DNA reads TGTGCCAGCAGTTTAGCGGTTGGCGGGCAGTTACAGTATTTT.